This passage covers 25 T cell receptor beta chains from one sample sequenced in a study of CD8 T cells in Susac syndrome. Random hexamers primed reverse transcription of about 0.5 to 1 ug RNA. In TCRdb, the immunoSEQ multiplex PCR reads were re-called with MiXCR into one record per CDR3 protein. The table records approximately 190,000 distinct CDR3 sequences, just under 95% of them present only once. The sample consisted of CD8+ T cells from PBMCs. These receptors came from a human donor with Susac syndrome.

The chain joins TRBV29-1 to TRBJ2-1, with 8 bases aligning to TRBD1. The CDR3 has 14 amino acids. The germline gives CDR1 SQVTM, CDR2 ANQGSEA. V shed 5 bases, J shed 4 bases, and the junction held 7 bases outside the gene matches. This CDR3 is CSVPPNRGYNEQFF. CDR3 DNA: TGCAGCGTTCCTCCAAACAGGGGGTACAATGAGCAGTTCTTC.

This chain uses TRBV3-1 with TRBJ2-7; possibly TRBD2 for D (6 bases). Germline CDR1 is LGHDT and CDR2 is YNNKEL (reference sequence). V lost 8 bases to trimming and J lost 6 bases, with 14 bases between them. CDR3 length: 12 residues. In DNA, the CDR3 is TGTGCCAGCGGCCCGACTAGGGGCGAGCAGTACTTC. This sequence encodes CASGPTRGEQYF.

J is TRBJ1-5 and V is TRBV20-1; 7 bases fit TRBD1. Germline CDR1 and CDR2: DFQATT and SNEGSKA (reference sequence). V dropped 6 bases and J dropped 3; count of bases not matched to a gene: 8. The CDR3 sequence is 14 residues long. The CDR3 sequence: CSAVLDRYNQPQHF. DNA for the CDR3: TGCAGTGCGGTGCTGGACAGGTACAATCAGCCCCAGCATTTT.

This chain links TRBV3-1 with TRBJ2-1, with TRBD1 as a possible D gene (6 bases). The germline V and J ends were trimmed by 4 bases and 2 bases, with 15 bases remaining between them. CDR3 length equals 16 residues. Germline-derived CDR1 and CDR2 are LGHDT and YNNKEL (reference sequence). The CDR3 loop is CASSLDTGQAYNEQFF. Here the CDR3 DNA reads TGTGCCAGCAGCCTCGACACAGGGCAAGCCTACAATGAGCAGTTCTTC.

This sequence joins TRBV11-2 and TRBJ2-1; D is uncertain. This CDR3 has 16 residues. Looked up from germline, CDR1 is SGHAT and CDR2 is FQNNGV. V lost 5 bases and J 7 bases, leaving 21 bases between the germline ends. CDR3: CASSPTGPQRWNEQFF. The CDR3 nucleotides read TGTGCCAGCAGCCCTACCGGGCCTCAGAGATGGAATGAGCAGTTCTTC.

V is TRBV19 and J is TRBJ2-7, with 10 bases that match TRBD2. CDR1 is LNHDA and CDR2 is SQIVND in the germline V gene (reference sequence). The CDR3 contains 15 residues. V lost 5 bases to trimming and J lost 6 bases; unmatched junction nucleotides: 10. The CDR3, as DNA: TGTGCCAGTAGTCTAGCGGGAGTGGCAGTCATCGAGCAGTACTTC. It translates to CASSLAGVAVIEQYF.

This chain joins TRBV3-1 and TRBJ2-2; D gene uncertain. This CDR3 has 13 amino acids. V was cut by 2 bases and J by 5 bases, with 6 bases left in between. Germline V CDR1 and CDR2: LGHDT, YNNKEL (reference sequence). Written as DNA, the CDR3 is TGTGCCAGCAGCCAATTCCGTACCGGGGAGCTGTTTTTT. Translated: CASSQFRTGELFF.

As DNA, the CDR3 is TGCAGTGCCAATAGAGGGGGCTCGGAGGGCTACACCTTC. Translated, it gives CSANRGGSEGYTF. The chain couples TRBV20-1 to TRBJ1-2, with 7 bases matching TRBD1. CDR1 is DFQATT, CDR2 SNEGSKA, per germline (reference sequence). This CDR3 has 13 amino acids. The V and J ends lost 6 bases and 8 bases, in that order; junction bases with no gene match: 12.

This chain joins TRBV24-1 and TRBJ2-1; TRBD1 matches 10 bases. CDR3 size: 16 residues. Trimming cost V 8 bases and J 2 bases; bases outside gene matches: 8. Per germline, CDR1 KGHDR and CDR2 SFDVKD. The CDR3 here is CATTSDRGQPYNEQFF. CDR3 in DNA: TGTGCCACCACCTCAGACAGGGGGCAACCCTACAATGAGCAGTTCTTC.

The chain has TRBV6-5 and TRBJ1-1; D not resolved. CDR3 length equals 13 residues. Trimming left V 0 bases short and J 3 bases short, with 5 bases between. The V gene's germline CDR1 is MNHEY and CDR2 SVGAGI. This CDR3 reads CASSYSGYTEAFF. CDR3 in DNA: TGTGCCAGCAGTTACTCAGGATACACTGAAGCTTTCTTT.

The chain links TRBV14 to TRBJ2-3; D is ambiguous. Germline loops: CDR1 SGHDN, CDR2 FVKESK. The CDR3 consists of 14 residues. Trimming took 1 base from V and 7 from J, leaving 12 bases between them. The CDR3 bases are TGTGCCAGCAGCCAAGCATTCGCGTCTTATACGCAGTATTTT. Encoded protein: CASSQAFASYTQYF.

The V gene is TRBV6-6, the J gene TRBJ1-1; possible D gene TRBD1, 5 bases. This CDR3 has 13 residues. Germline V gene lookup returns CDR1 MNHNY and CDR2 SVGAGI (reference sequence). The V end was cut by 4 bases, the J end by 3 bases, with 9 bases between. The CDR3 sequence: CASSSGWDTEAFF. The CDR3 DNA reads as TGTGCCAGCAGTTCAGGGTGGGACACTGAAGCTTTCTTT.

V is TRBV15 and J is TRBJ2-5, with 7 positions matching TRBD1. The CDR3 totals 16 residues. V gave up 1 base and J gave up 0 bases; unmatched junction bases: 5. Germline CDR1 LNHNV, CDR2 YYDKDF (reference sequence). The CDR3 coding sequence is TGTGCCACCAGCAGAGGTGAAGGACAGGACCAAGAGACCCAGTACTTC. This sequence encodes CATSRGEGQDQETQYF.

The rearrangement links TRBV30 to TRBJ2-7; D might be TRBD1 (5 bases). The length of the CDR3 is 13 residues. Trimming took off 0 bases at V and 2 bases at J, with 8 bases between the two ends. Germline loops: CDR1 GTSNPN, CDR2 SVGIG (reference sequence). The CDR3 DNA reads TGTGCCTGGAGTGTTGGGGCAGCCTACGAGCAGTACTTC. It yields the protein CAWSVGAAYEQYF.

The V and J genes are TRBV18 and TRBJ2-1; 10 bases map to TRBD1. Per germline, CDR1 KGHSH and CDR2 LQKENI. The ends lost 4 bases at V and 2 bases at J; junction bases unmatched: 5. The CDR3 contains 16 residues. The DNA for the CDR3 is TGTGCCAGCTCACGTCGGGACAGGGGACCCTACAATGAGCAGTTCTTC. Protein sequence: CASSRRDRGPYNEQFF. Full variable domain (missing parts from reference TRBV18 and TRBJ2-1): NAGVMQNPRHLVRRRGQEARLRCSPMKGHSHVYWYRQLPEEGLKFMVYLQKENIIDESGMPKERFSAEFPKEGPSILRIQQVVRGDSAAYFCASSRRDRGPYNEQFFGPGTRLTVL.

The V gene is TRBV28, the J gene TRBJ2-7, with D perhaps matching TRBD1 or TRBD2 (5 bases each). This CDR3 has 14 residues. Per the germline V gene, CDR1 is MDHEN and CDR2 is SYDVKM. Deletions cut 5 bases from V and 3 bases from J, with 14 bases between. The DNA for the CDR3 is TGTGCCAGCAGTAGCCGGGACGGAGGCTACGAGCAGTACTTC. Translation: CASSSRDGGYEQYF.

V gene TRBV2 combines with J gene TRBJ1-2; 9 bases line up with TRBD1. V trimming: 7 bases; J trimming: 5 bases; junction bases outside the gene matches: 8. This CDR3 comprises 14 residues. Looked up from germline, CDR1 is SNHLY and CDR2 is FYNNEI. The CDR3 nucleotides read TGTGCCAGCAAGACCGGGACAGGGACATATGGCTACACCTTC. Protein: CASKTGTGTYGYTF.

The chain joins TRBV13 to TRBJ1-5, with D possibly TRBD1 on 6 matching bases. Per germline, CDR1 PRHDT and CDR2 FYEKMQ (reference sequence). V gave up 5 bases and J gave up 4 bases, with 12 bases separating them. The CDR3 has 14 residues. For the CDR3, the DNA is TGTGCCAGCAGCAAACAGGGCGGGAATCAGCCCCAGCATTTT. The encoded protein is CASSKQGGNQPQHF. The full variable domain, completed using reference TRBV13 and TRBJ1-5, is AAGVIQSPRHLIKEKRETATLKCYPIPRHDTVYWYQQGPGQDPQFLISFYEKMQSDKGSIPDRFSAQQFSDYHSELNMSSLELGDSALYFCASSKQGGNQPQHFGDGTRLSIL.

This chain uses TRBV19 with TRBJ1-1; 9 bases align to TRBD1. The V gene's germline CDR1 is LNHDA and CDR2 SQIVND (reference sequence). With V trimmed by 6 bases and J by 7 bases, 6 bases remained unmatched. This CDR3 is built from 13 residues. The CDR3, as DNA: TGTGCCAGTAGCCTCGGGACAGGGAGTGAAGCTTTCTTT. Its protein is CASSLGTGSEAFF. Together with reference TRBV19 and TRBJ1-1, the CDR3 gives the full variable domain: DGGITQSPKYLFRKEGQNVTLSCEQNLNHDAMYWYRQDPGQGLRLIYYSQIVNDFQKGDIAEGYSVSREKKESFPLTVTSAQKNPTAFYLCASSLGTGSEAFFGQGTRLTVV.

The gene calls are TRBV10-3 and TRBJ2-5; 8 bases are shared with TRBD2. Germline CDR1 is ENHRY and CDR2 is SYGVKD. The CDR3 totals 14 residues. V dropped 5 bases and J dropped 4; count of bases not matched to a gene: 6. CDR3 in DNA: TGTGCCATCAGTCTTAGCGGGGCTACAGAGACCCAGTACTTC. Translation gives CAISLSGATETQYF.

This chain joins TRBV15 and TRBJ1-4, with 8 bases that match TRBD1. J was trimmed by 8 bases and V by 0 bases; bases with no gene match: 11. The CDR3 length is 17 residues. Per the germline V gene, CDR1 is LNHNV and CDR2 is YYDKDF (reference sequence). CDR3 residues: CATSREDWTGFGEKLFF. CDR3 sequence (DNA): TGTGCCACCAGCAGAGAGGATTGGACAGGGTTCGGCGAAAAACTGTTTTTT.

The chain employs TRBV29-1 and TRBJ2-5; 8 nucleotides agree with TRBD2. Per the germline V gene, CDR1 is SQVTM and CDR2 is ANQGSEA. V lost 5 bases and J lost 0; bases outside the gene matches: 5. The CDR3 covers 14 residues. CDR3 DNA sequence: TGCAGCGTTAAACTAGCGGAGTACCAAGAGACCCAGTACTTC. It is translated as CSVKLAEYQETQYF.

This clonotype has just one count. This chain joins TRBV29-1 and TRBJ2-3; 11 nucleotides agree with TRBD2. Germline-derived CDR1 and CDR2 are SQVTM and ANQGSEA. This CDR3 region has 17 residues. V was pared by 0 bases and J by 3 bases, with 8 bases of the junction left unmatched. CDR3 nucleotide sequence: TGCAGCGTTGAAGATCTTGAACTAGCGGGAGTAACAGATACGCAGTATTTT. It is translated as CSVEDLELAGVTDTQYF.

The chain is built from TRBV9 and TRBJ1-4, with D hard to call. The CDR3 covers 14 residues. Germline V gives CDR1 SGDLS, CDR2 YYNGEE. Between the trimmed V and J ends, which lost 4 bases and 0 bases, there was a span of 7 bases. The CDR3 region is CASSPRTTNEKLFF. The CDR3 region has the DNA TGTGCCAGCAGCCCCCGAACAACTAATGAAAAACTGTTTTTT.

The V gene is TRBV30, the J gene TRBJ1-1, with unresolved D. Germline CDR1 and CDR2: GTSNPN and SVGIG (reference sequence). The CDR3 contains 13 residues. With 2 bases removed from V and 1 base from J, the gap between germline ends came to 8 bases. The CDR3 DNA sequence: TGTGCCTGGAGTAAATCGGGGAACACTGAAGCTTTCTTT. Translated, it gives CAWSKSGNTEAFF.